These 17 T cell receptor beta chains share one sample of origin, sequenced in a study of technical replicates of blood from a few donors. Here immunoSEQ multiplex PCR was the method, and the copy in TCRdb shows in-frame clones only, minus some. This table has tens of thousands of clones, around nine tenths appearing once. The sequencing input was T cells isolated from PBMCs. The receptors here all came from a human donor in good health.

In nucleotides, the CDR3 is TGTGCCACCAGCGAACAGGGTACGGAAGAGACCCAGTACTTC. Its translation: CATSEQGTEETQYF. This chain uses TRBV15 with TRBJ2-5, with D maybe TRBD1 (6 bases). Germline V gene lookup returns CDR1 LNHNV and CDR2 YYDKDF (reference sequence). The CDR3 is made up of 14 amino acids. Trimming took off 5 bases at V and 3 bases at J, with 13 bases between the two ends.

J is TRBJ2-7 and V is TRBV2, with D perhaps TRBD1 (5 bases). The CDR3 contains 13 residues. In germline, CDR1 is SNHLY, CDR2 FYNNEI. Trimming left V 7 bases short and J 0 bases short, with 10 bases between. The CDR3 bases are TGTGCCAGCACTACAGGAATCTCCTACGAGCAGTACTTC. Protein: CASTTGISYEQYF. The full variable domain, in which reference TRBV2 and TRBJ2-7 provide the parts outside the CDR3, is EPEVTQTPSHQVTQMGQEVILRCVPISNHLYFYWYRQILGQKVEFLVSFYNNEISEKSEIFDDQFSVERPDGSNFTLKIRSTKLEDSAMYFCASTTGISYEQYFGPGTRLTVT.

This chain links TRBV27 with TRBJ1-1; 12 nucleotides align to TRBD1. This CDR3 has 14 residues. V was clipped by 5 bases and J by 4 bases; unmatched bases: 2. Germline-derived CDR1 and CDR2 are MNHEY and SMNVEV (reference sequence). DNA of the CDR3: TGTGCCAGCAGTCTGGGACAGGGGGCCACTGAAGCTTTCTTT. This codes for CASSLGQGATEAFF.

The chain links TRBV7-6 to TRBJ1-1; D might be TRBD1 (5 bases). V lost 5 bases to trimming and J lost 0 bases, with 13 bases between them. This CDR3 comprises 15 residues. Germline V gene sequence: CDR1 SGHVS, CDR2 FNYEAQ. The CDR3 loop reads CASSTTQGMNTEAFF. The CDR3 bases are TGTGCCAGCAGCACCACCCAGGGAATGAACACTGAAGCTTTCTTT.

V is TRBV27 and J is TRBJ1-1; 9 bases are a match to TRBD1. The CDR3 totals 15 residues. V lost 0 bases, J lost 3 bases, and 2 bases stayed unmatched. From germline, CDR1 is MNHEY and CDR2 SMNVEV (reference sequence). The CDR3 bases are TGTGCCAGCAGTTTATCAGGGACAGGGCACACTGAAGCTTTCTTT. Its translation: CASSLSGTGHTEAFF.

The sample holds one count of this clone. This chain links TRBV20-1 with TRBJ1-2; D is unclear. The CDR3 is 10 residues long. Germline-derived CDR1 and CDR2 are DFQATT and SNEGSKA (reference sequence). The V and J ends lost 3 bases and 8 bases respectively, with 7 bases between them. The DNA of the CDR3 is TGCAGTGCTAGCCCGGGGGGCTACACCTTC. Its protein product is CSASPGGYTF.

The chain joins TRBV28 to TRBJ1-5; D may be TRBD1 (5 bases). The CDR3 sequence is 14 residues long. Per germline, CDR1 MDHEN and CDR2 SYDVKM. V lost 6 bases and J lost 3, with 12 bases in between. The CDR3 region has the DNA TGTGCCAGCAGCTCGACAGTTTACAATCAGCCCCAGCATTTT. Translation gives CASSSTVYNQPQHF.

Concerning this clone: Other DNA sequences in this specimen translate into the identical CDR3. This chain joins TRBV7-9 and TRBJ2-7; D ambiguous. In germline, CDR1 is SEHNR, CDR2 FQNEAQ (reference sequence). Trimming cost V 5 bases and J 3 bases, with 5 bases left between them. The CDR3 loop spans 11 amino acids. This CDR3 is CASSLSYEQYF. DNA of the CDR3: TGTGCCAGCAGCCTGAGCTACGAGCAGTACTTC.

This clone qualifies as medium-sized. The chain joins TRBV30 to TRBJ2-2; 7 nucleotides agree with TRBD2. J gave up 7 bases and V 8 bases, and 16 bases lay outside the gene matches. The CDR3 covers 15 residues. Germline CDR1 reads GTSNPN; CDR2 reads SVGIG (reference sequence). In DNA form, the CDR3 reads TGTGCCCGACCCGGAGGGGAGGGTGATGGCGGGGAGCTGTTTTTT. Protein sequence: CARPGGEGDGGELFF.

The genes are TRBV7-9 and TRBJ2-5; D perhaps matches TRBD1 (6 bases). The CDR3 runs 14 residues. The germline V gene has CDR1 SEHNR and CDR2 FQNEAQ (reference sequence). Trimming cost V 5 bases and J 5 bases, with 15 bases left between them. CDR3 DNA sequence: TGTGCCAGCAGCGAGGTGGGGGCAGCCGAGACCCAGTACTTC. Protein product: CASSEVGAAETQYF.

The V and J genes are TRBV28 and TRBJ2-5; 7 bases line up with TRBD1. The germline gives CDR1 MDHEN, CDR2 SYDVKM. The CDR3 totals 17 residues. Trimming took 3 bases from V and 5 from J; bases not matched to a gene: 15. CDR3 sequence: CASSLPLDRARLETQYF. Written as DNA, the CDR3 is TGTGCCAGCAGTTTGCCACTCGACAGGGCCAGGTTGGAGACCCAGTACTTC.

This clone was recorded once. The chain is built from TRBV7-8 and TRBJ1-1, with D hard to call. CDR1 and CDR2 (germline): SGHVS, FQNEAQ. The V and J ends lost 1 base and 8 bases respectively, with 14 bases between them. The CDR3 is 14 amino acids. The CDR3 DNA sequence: TGTGCCAGCAGCTTAGGGTCTTCTACCCTCGAAGCTTTCTTT. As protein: CASSLGSSTLEAFF.

The CDR3 region is CASSPGTDTQYF. The CDR3 DNA reads as TGTGCCAGCAGCCCCGGGACAGATACGCAGTATTTT. The J gene is TRBJ2-3, the V gene TRBV5-6, with D hard to call. The V gene lost 4 bases and the J gene lost 3 bases, with 6 bases spanning the gap. In germline, CDR1 is SGHDT, CDR2 YYEEEE. The CDR3 runs to 12 residues.

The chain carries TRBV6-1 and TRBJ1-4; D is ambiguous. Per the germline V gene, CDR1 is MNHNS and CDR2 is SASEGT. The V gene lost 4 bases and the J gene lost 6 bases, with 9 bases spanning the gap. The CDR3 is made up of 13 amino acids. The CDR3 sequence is CASSVRLDEKLFF. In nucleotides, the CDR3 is TGTGCCAGCAGTGTGCGGTTGGATGAAAAACTGTTTTTT.

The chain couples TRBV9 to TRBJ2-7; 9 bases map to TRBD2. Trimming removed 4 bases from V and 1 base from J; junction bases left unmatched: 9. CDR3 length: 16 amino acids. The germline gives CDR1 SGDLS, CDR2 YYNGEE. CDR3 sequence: CASSFALSGSSYEQYF. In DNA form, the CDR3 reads TGTGCCAGCAGCTTTGCCCTTAGCGGGAGTTCCTACGAGCAGTACTTC. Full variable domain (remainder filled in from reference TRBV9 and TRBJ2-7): DSGVTQTPKHLITATGQRVTLRCSPRSGDLSVYWYQQSLDQGLQFLIQYYNGEERAKGNILERFSAQQFPDLHSELNLSSLELGDSALYFCASSFALSGSSYEQYFGPGTRLTVT.

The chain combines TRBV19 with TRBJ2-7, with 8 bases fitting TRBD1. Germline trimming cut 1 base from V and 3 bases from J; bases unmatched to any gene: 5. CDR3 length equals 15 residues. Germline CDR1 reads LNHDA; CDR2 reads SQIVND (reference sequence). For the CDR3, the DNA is TGTGCCAGTAGTATAGCAGGGGGCTGGCTCTACGAGCAGTACTTC. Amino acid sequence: CASSIAGGWLYEQYF.

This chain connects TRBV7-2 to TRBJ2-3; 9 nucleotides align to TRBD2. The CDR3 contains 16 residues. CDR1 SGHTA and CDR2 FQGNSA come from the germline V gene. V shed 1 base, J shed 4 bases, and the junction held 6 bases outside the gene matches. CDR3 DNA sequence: TGTGCCAGCAGCTTAGTTGCGGCGGGAGGGCCAGATACGCAGTATTTT. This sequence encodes CASSLVAAGGPDTQYF.